This TCR beta chain was profiled in a study of regulatory T cells in long-lasting Graves disease. As for time point: newly diagnosed GD, antithyroid drugs for less than 3 months. Isolated PBMC RNA provided the starting material for the TCR library. Study-level results: Persistent patients had a count of shared public clonotypes (approximately 2,700) that exceeded that of new patients (almost 1,000). The study found lower TCR diversity in persistent Graves' patients than in newly diagnosed ones.

CDR3-region Arm-PCR and iRepertoire HTBI primers produced the TCR beta libraries. TCRdb fed the multiplex PCR reads into MiXCR, producing one record per CDR3 protein. The sample has hundreds of thousands of distinct CDR3 sequences, around 16% seen once. This clonotype was seen only a few times. Its antigen is as yet unknown. The input for sequencing was peripheral blood mononuclear cells (PBMCs), taken at new diagnosis, from a patient treated with antithyroid drugs. This TCR was sampled from a female donor with Graves disease.

CDR3 sequence reads: CASSFTTGNEQYF. In DNA form, the CDR3 reads TGTGCCAGCAGTTTCACGACAGGGAACGAGCAGTACTTC. The J gene is TRBJ2-7, the V gene TRBV12-3 or TRBV12-4; TRBD1 agrees at 7 bases. The trim removed 3 bases at V and 5 bases at J, leaving 4 bases unmatched. The CDR3 consists of 13 residues.